A single sample gave rise to the 18 T cell receptor beta chains below, sequenced in a study of identical twins (TCRdb year 2016). The library was built by means of 5' RACE. Sequencer: Illumina HiSeq 2000. TCRdb reprocessing: public reads trimmed at Q25 with fastp, clones called with MiXCR, in-frame beta chains kept. Each entry is one CDR3 protein sequence, shown with its most common DNA and genes. For this sample there are 300,000 to 400,000 distinct CDR3 sequences; roughly 9% appear just once. The leading ten clones occupy 7.5% to 9.5% of the sample. The sequenced sample was naive T cells sorted from blood. Read against the paper, the sample's cell subset or site label means: cells isolated with a human naive T-cell isolation kit. These receptors originate from a woman in her forties or fifties in good health.

The chain joins TRBV12-3 or TRBV12-4 to TRBJ2-3; 10 bases agree with TRBD1. V shed 6 bases, J shed 4 bases, and the junction held 7 bases outside the gene matches. CDR3 length: 15 amino acids. Here the CDR3 reads CASSSADRGADTQYF. For the CDR3, the DNA is TGTGCCAGCAGCTCCGCGGACAGGGGGGCAGATACGCAGTATTTT.

This clonotype was detected many times. This sequence joins TRBV12-3 or TRBV12-4 and TRBJ2-3; 7 nucleotides align to TRBD2. The CDR3 runs to 15 residues. V gave up 0 bases and J gave up 6 bases; unmatched junction bases: 6. In DNA form, the CDR3 reads TGTGCCAGCAGTTTAGCGGGAGGGCCTACTGATACGCAGTATTTT. This translates into CASSLAGGPTDTQYF.

This chain uses TRBV6-1 with TRBJ2-1; D may be TRBD2 (5 bases). Germline values: CDR1 MNHNS, CDR2 SASEGT. Trimming removed 7 bases from V and 1 base from J, with 11 bases in between. The CDR3 extends over 14 amino acids. CDR3 nucleotides: TGTGCCAGCACCCCGGGATATTCCTACAATGAGCAGTTCTTC. Its translation is CASTPGYSYNEQFF.

V gene TRBV4-1 combines with J gene TRBJ2-7; TRBD2 might be the D (7 bases). The CDR3 has 15 residues. Per germline, CDR1 MGHRA and CDR2 YSYEKL. V lost 0 bases and J 4 bases, leaving 13 bases between the germline ends. The CDR3 bases are TGCGCCAGCAGCCAAGATCGGGGGGCGATGTACGAGCAGTACTTC. Protein sequence: CASSQDRGAMYEQYF.

This clonotype has just a few counts. The chain links TRBV5-1 to TRBJ2-1; 8 bases match TRBD2. V was pared by 1 base and J by 7 bases, with 16 bases of the junction left unmatched. CDR3 length: 18 residues. CDR1 and CDR2 (germline): SGHRS, YFSETQ. This chain's CDR3 is CASSLSLRGSGSVNEQFF. The DNA for the CDR3 is TGCGCCAGCAGCTTGTCCCTTCGGGGGAGCGGGAGTGTGAATGAGCAGTTCTTC. Looking up the rest from reference TRBV5-1 and TRBJ2-1 gives the full variable domain: KAGVTQTPRYLIKTRGQQVTLSCSPISGHRSVSWYQQTPGQGLQFLFEYFSETQRNKGNFPGRFSGRQFSNSRSEMNVSTLELGDSALYLCASSLSLRGSGSVNEQFFGPGTRLTVL.

The chain joins TRBV19 to TRBJ2-6, with D perhaps matching TRBD1 or TRBD2 (5 bases each). V lost 8 bases and J lost 0, with 14 bases in between. Per germline, CDR1 LNHDA and CDR2 SQIVND (reference sequence). This CDR3 comprises 16 residues. For the CDR3, the DNA is TGTGCCAGTCAATCGGGGCTAGTCTCTGGGGCCAACGTCCTGACTTTC. This encodes CASQSGLVSGANVLTF.

The chain employs TRBV13 and TRBJ2-6, with unresolved D. Germline CDR1 PRHDT, CDR2 FYEKMQ (reference sequence). The CDR3 length is 15 residues. V was pared by 6 bases and J by 0 bases, with 9 bases between. CDR3 sequence: CASSRNPSGANVLTF. The CDR3 coding sequence is TGTGCCAGCAGTCGCAATCCCTCTGGGGCCAACGTCCTGACTTTC.

Only a few counts were recorded for this clonotype. This sequence joins TRBV3-1 and TRBJ2-5, with D possibly matching TRBD1 (6 bases). The germline V gene has CDR1 LGHDT and CDR2 YNNKEL (reference sequence). The CDR3 spans 14 residues. The V and J ends lost 7 bases and 4 bases respectively, with 16 bases between them. CDR3 nucleotide sequence: TGTGCCAGCACGCGGACAGTTCTTTTAGAGACCCAGTACTTC. Its translation is CASTRTVLLETQYF.

This sequence joins TRBV6-5 and TRBJ2-3; possibly TRBD1 or TRBD2 for D (6 bases each). CDR1 and CDR2 (germline): MNHEY, SVGAGI. V lost 5 bases to trimming and J lost 1 base, with 22 bases between them. This CDR3 has 18 amino acids. The CDR3 is CASSPMGGRTAGTDTQYF. In DNA, the CDR3 is TGTGCCAGCAGTCCCATGGGGGGAAGGACAGCTGGCACAGATACGCAGTATTTT.

This clonotype was recorded at least ten times. The chain has TRBV29-1 and TRBJ2-3; D is undetermined. The CDR3 totals 15 residues. The V gene's germline CDR1 is SQVTM and CDR2 ANQGSEA. Trimming removed 4 bases from V and 5 bases from J, with 19 bases in between. CDR3 in amino acids: CSVVPTAPRGDTQYF. The CDR3, as DNA: TGCAGCGTTGTCCCCACGGCTCCCAGAGGAGATACGCAGTATTTT.

This chain uses TRBV14 with TRBJ2-1; perhaps TRBD1 as D (5 bases). The CDR3 loop spans 13 amino acids. In germline, CDR1 is SGHDN, CDR2 FVKESK. The V end lost 2 bases, the J end lost 8 bases, and 10 bases lay between the germline ends. The CDR3 DNA sequence: TGTGCCAGCAGCCAAAGCAGGGTAGATGAGCAGTTCTTC. It specifies CASSQSRVDEQFF.

This clonotype has at least ten counts. The chain employs TRBV12-3 or TRBV12-4 and TRBJ2-2; maybe TRBD1 (6 bases). The CDR3 spans 15 residues. The V gene lost 7 bases and the J gene lost 4 bases, with 16 bases spanning the gap. The CDR3 nucleotides read TGTGCCAGCACTTCGTTGGGGGCGGTCACCGGGGAGCTGTTTTTT. Translation gives CASTSLGAVTGELFF.

This clonotype was seen many times. J is TRBJ2-6 and V is TRBV12-5, with a weak D call TRBD2 (5 bases). The CDR3 is 13 residues long. Germline CDR1 reads LGHNT; CDR2 reads FRNRAP. CDR3 sequence: CASGLSGANVLTF. The CDR3 DNA is TGTGCCAGCGGCCTTTCTGGGGCCAACGTCCTGACTTTC.

The chain is built from TRBV5-1 and TRBJ2-1; D gene unclear. V was clipped by 0 bases and J by 9 bases, with 13 bases between them. CDR1 is SGHRS, CDR2 YFSETQ, per germline. The CDR3 is 14 residues long. The CDR3: CASSLEEPSGEQFF. The CDR3 region has the DNA TGCGCCAGCAGCTTGGAAGAACCGTCGGGTGAGCAGTTCTTC.

This clonotype has more than one count but fewer than ten. The chain employs TRBV27 and TRBJ1-2, with D unresolved. CDR3 length: 14 amino acids. Germline-derived CDR1 and CDR2 are MNHEY and SMNVEV (reference sequence). V lost 5 bases to trimming and J lost 3 bases, with 13 bases between them. The CDR3 loop is CASSLRTDHYGYTF. CDR3 nucleotide sequence: TGTGCCAGCAGTCTAAGGACGGACCACTATGGCTACACCTTC.

This clonotype was counted many times. This sequence joins TRBV12-3 or TRBV12-4 and TRBJ1-2; tentatively, D is TRBD1 (5 bases). The CDR3 runs to 12 residues. V was cut by 5 bases and J by 5 bases, with 9 bases left in between. DNA for the CDR3: TGTGCCAGCAGTGCGACAGCGTATGGCTACACCTTC. Protein sequence: CASSATAYGYTF.

This clonotype has more than one count but fewer than ten. The chain uses TRBV20-1 and TRBJ2-3; D is possibly TRBD2 (7 bases). Trimming took off 7 bases at V and 2 bases at J, with 22 bases between the two ends. CDR3 length equals 16 residues. The V gene's germline CDR1 is DFQATT and CDR2 SNEGSKA (reference sequence). The CDR3 DNA sequence: TGCAGTGTTCATTCGCGGGGGCTCAGCCCCACAGATACGCAGTATTTT. Translation: CSVHSRGLSPTDTQYF.

This clonotype appeared a few times. This CDR3 is CASSLAPSGRYTGELFF. In nucleotides, the CDR3 is TGCGCCAGCAGCTTGGCCCCTAGCGGGAGGTACACCGGGGAGCTGTTTTTT. The rearrangement uses TRBV5-1 and TRBJ2-2; 11 nucleotides match TRBD2. Trimming at V came to 0 bases and at J to 3 bases, leaving 4 bases not matched to a gene. Germline lookup yields CDR1 SGHRS and CDR2 YFSETQ. The CDR3 is 17 amino acids.